These 18 T cell receptor beta chains share one sample of origin, sequenced in a study of read filtering for tumor transcriptome and immune sequencing. Molecular barcoded adaptors covering alpha/delta and beta/gamma chains were used on approximately 400 ng RNA. TCRdb used MiXCR to reprocess the reads, holding one entry per CDR3 protein. The sample records approximately 140,000 distinct CDR3 sequences, roughly 13% being singletons. What was sequenced was a population of CD138-negative cells sorted from bone marrow. Receptors were obtained from a donor at least 40 years old with multiple myeloma.

This clonotype has at least ten counts. The chain couples TRBV12-3 or TRBV12-4 to TRBJ2-1; D is unresolved. The germline V and J ends were trimmed by 7 bases and 2 bases, with 9 bases remaining between them. The CDR3 length is 13 residues. The CDR3 here is CASMGRPYNEQFF. In DNA, the CDR3 is TGTGCCAGCATGGGCAGGCCCTACAATGAGCAGTTCTTC.

This clonotype came up many times. The rearrangement joins TRBV7-9 to TRBJ2-1, with a tentative D call TRBD2 (6 bases). V lost 1 base to trimming and J lost 2 bases, with 12 bases between them. This CDR3 region has 16 residues. Germline CDR1 SEHNR, CDR2 FQNEAQ (reference sequence). CDR3 DNA: TGTGCCAGCAGCTTAGAGACTAGAGGGCCCTACAATGAGCAGTTCTTC. It codes for CASSLETRGPYNEQFF.

This clonotype was observed at least ten times. V gene TRBV6-2 or TRBV6-3 combines with J gene TRBJ2-7; 11 bases are a match to TRBD2. V shed 8 bases and J 6 bases; nucleotides not matched to a gene: 9. Germline-derived CDR1 and CDR2 are MNHEY and SVGEGT. CDR3 length: 14 amino acids. CDR3 protein: CASGTSGSYSEQYF. In DNA form, the CDR3 reads TGTGCCAGCGGAACTAGCGGGAGTTATTCCGAGCAGTACTTC.

This clonotype was seen at least ten times. The V call is TRBV7-2, the J call TRBJ1-5, with D possibly matching TRBD1 (5 bases). V dropped 6 bases and J dropped 2 bases, with 11 bases sitting between them. The CDR3 has 14 residues. Germline lookup yields CDR1 SGHTA and CDR2 FQGNSA. The CDR3 loop is CASSMGVGNQPQHF. The CDR3 region has the DNA TGTGCCAGCAGTATGGGGGTTGGCAATCAGCCCCAGCATTTT.

This clonotype was recorded many times. The rearrangement joins TRBV19 to TRBJ2-7; TRBD1 matches at 7 bases. The CDR3 totals 14 residues. V lost 5 bases and J lost 3; bases outside the gene matches: 7. CDR1 is LNHDA and CDR2 is SQIVND in the germline V gene (reference sequence). CDR3 bases: TGTGCCAGTAGTCACAGGGGAAACTACTACGAGCAGTACTTC. Its protein product is CASSHRGNYYEQYF.

This clonotype was seen many times. The V and J genes are TRBV19 and TRBJ1-4; D ambiguous. With 3 bases removed from V and 0 bases from J, the gap between germline ends came to 8 bases. This CDR3 is built from 15 residues. The germline CDR1 and CDR2 sequences are LNHDA and SQIVND (reference sequence). CDR3 region: CASSMGFATNEKLFF. CDR3 DNA: TGTGCCAGTAGTATGGGATTTGCAACTAATGAAAAACTGTTTTTT.

This clonotype was seen more than once but under ten times. One base away lies a much larger clone, so this may be a sequencing read error. The CDR3 end shows no conserved phenylalanine or tryptophan, and so a read error is likely. The genes are TRBV29-1 and TRBJ1-2; 12 nucleotides line up with TRBD1. This CDR3 has 12 residues. J gave up 8 bases and V 8 bases, and 6 bases lay outside the gene matches. In germline, CDR1 is SQVTM, CDR2 ANQGSEA. The CDR3 sequence is CSSSGTGGGYTL. CDR3 coding DNA: TGCAGCTCCTCCGGGACAGGGGGCGGCTACACCCTC.

The CDR3 DNA sequence: TGTGCCGTGACTAGAACGGACAATGAGCAGTTCTTC. This gives the protein CAVTRTDNEQFF. This rearrangement joins TRBV12-3 or TRBV12-4 to TRBJ2-1, with a weak D call TRBD2 (6 bases). This CDR3 region has 12 residues. Trimming stripped 11 bases from V and 5 bases from J, with 13 bases between.

This clonotype was detected many times. V usage is TRBV7-6 and J usage is TRBJ2-7, with 14 bases matching TRBD2. There are 17 residues in the CDR3. CDR1 SGHVS and CDR2 FNYEAQ come from the germline V gene. J gave up 3 bases and V 4 bases, and 8 bases lay outside the gene matches. The DNA of the CDR3 is TGTGCCAGCAGCTCGACTAGCGGGAGGGCGGCGGACTACGAGCAGTACTTC. Translated: CASSSTSGRAADYEQYF.

The genes are TRBV29-1 and TRBJ2-3; D remains unclear. The CDR3 sequence is 15 residues long. The germline CDR1 and CDR2 sequences are SQVTM and ANQGSEA. V lost 0 bases and J lost 4, with 14 bases in between. The CDR3 DNA reads as TGCAGCGTTGAAGATATACGCGAAACGGCAGATACGCAGTATTTT. It encodes CSVEDIRETADTQYF.

There are a few counts of this clonotype. A read error is possible here, since a much larger clone lies one base away. The chain's CDR3 is CASRASGSSQFF. In DNA form, the CDR3 reads TGTGCCTCGAGAGCTAGCGGGAGTTCTCAGTTCTTC. The rearrangement uses TRBV30 and TRBJ2-1; 10 bases align to TRBD2. V lost 7 bases and J lost 13; bases outside the gene matches: 10. The CDR3 is made up of 12 amino acids. Germline loops: CDR1 GTSNPN, CDR2 SVGIG (reference sequence). The whole variable domain, filled in from reference TRBV30 and TRBJ2-1, reads SQTIHQWPATLVQPVGSPLSLECTVEGTSNPNLYWYRQAAGRGLQLLFYSVGIGQISSEVPQNLSASRPQDRQFILSSKKLLLSDSGFYLCASRASGSSQFFGPGTRLTVL.

The table lists this clonotype with many counts. The chain combines TRBV10-3 with TRBJ2-1; possible D gene TRBD2, 6 bases. Germline assignment: CDR1 ENHRY and CDR2 SYGVKD. The CDR3 is 13 residues long. Trimming took off 4 bases at V and 7 bases at J, with 11 bases between the two ends. The CDR3 DNA reads as TGTGCCATCAGTGCGACTAGTCAGAATGAGCAGTTCTTC. This gives the protein CAISATSQNEQFF.

This clonotype turned up a few times. A much larger clone lies one base from this, so it may be a read error. The chain has TRBV5-5 and TRBJ1-1; 9 bases agree with TRBD1. Germline CDR1 is SGHKS and CDR2 is YYEKEE (reference sequence). This CDR3 contains 14 residues. CDR3 loop: CASRVDRGTTEASF. The DNA for the CDR3 is TGTGCCAGCAGAGTGGACAGGGGAACCACTGAAGCTTCCTTT.

In its sample, this clonotype was seen many times. The chain recombines TRBV20-1 with TRBJ2-5; D not certain. CDR3 length: 13 residues. Germline-derived CDR1 and CDR2 are DFQATT and SNEGSKA (reference sequence). V lost 4 bases to trimming and J lost 5 bases, with 14 bases between them. CDR3 bases: TGCAGTGCTATCGAGTATTACTCGGAGACCCAGTACTTC. Residues: CSAIEYYSETQYF.

A remark on this clonotype: A single base separates this from a much larger clone, so it may be a read error. The J gene is TRBJ1-1, the V gene TRBV27; TRBD1 aligns across 7 bases. CDR3 length equals 15 residues. Germline assignment: CDR1 MNHEY and CDR2 SMNVEV (reference sequence). The CDR3 DNA reads TGTGCCAGCAGTTTATTATCGGGACAGCACACTGGAGCTTTCTTT. Encoded protein: CASSLLSGQHTGAFF.

A few counts support this clonotype. This chain joins TRBV18 and TRBJ2-7, with 8 nucleotides matching TRBD2. This CDR3 region has 12 residues. Germline CDR1 KGHSH, CDR2 LQKENI. Trimming at V came to 5 bases and at J to 7 bases, leaving 4 bases not matched to a gene. The CDR3 DNA is TGTGCCAGCTCAAGACGGGGGGGGGAGCAGTACTTC. This codes for CASSRRGGEQYF.

This clonotype was seen many times. The chain uses TRBV6-2 or TRBV6-3 and TRBJ2-7; D is perhaps TRBD1 or TRBD2 (5 bases each). This CDR3 spans 16 amino acids. V gave up 2 bases and J gave up 1 base, with 15 bases separating them. Germline V gives CDR1 MNHEY, CDR2 SVGEGT. CDR3 bases: TGTGCCAGCAGTTACGTCGTGGGAGAGGGGTCCTACGAGCAGTACTTC. Its translation is CASSYVVGEGSYEQYF.

This clonotype has ten or more counts. The CDR3 loop is CASSLERVNSPLHF. CDR3 nucleotide sequence: TGTGCCAGCAGCCTCGAGAGGGTCAATTCACCCCTCCACTTT. This chain joins TRBV11-2 and TRBJ1-6; no clear D. CDR1 SGHAT and CDR2 FQNNGV come from the germline V gene. The CDR3 has 14 residues. The V end was cut by 5 bases, the J end by 7 bases, with 12 bases between.